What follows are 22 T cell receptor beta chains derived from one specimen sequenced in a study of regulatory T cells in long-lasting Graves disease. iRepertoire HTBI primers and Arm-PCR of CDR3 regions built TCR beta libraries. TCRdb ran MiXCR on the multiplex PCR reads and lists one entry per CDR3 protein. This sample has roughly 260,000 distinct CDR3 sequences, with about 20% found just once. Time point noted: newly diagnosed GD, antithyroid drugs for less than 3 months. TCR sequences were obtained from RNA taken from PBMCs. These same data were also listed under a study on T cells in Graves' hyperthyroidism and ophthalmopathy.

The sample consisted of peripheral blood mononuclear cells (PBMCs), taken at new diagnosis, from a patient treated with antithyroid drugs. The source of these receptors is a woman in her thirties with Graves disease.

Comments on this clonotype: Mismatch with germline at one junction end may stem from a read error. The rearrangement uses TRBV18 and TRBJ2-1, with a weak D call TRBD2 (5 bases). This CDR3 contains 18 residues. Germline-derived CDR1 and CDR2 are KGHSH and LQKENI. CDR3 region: CASPPPRGLAGNRDEQFF. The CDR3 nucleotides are TGTGCCAGCCCACCACCGCGAGGGTTGGCAGGAAACCGGGATGAGCAGTTCTTC. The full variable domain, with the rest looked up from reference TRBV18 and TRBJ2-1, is NAGVMQNPRHLVRRRGQEARLRCSPMKGHSHVYWYRQLPEEGLKFMVYLQKENIIDESGMPKERFSAEFPKEGPSILRIQQVVRGDSAAYFCASPPPRGLAGNRDEQFFGPGTRLTVL.

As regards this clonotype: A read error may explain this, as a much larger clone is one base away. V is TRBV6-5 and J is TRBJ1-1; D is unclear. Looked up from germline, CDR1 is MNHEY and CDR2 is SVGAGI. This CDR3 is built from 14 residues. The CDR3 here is CAGSYLPPNTEAFF. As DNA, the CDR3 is TGTGCCGGCAGTTACCTCCCACCGAACACTGAAGCTTTCTTT.

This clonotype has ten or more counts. CDR3 bases: TGCAGTGCTAGGAATGAGGGAGTGGGCTATAATTCACCCCTCCACTTT. Its protein product is CSARNEGVGYNSPLHF. The chain has TRBV20-1 and TRBJ1-6; D gene uncertain. Germline V gene lookup returns CDR1 DFQATT and CDR2 SNEGSKA (reference sequence). Trimming took off 3 bases at V and 3 bases at J, with 15 bases between the two ends. The CDR3 covers 16 residues.

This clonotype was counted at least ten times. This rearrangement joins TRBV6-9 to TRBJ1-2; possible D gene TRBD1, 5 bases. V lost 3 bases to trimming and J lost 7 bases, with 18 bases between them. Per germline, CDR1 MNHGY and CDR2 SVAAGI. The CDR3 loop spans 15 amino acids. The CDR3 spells CASSYSRYGGSGYTF. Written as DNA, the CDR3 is TGTGCCAGCAGTTACTCTCGATATGGGGGATCTGGCTACACCTTC.

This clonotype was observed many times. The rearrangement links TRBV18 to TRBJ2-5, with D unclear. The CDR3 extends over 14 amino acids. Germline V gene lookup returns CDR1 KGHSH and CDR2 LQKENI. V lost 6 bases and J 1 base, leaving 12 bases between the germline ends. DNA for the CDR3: TGTGCCAGCTCGAACCGGGCCCCCCAAGAGACCCAGTACTTC. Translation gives CASSNRAPQETQYF.

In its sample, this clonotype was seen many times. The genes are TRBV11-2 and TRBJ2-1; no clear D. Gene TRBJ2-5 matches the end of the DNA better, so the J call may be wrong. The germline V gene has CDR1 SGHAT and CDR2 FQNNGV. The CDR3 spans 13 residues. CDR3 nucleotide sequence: TGTGCCAGCAGCTTACAGGTCAAAGAGACCCAGTACTTC. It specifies CASSLQVKETQYF.

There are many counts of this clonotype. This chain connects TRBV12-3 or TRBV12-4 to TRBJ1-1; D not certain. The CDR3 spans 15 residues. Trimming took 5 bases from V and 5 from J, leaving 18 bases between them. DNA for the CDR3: TGTGCCAGCAGTCCCAGTGGGGTCTCGCGGACTGAAGCTTTCTTT. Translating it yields CASSPSGVSRTEAFF.

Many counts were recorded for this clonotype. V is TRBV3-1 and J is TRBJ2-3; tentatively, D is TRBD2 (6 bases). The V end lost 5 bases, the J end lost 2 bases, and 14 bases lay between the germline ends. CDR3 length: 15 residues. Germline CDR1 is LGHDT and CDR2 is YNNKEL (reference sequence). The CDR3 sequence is CASSSAGLLTDTQYF. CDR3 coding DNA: TGTGCCAGCAGCTCGGCGGGACTTCTCACAGATACGCAGTATTTT.

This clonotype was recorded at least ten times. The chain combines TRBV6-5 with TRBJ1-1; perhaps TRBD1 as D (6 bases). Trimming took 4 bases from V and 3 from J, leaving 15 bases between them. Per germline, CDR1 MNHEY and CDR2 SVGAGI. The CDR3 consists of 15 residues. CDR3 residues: CASSSQGSTYTEAFF. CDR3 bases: TGTGCCAGCAGTTCACAGGGATCTACGTACACTGAAGCTTTCTTT.

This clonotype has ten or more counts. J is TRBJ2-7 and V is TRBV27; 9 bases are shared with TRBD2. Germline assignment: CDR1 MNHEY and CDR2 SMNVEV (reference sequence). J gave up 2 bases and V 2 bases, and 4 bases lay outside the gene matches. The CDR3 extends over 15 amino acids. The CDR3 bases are TGTGCCAGCAGTTTAGGGGCGGGGGGGGCCTACGAGCAGTACTTC. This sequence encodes CASSLGAGGAYEQYF.

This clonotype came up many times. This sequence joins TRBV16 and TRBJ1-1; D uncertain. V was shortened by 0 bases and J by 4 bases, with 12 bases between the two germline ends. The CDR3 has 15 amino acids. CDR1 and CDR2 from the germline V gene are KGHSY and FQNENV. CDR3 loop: CASSQSAWGGTEAFF. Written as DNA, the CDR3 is TGTGCCAGCAGCCAATCTGCCTGGGGAGGCACTGAAGCTTTCTTT.

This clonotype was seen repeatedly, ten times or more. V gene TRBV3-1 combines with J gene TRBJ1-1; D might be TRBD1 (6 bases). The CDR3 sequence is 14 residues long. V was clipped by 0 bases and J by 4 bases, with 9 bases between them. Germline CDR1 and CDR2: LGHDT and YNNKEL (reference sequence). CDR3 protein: CASSQDWGATEAFF. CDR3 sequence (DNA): TGTGCCAGCAGCCAAGATTGGGGGGCCACTGAAGCTTTCTTT.

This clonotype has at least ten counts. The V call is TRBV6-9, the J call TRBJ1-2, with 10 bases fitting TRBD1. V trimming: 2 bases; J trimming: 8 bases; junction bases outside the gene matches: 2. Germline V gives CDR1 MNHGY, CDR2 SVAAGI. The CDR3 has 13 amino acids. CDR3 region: CASSYVGQGGYTF. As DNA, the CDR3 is TGTGCCAGCAGTTATGTGGGACAGGGGGGCTACACCTTC.

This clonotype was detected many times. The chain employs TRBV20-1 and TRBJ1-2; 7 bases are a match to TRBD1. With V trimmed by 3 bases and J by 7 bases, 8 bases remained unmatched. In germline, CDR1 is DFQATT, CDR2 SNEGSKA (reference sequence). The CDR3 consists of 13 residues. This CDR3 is CSARAPDRAGYTF. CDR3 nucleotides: TGCAGTGCTAGGGCACCCGACAGGGCTGGCTACACCTTC.

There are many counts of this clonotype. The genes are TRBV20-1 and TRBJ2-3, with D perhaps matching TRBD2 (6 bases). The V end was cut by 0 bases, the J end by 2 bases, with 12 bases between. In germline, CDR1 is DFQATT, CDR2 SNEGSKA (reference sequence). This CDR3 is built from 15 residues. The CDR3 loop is CSAREEGDFTDTQYF. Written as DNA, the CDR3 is TGCAGTGCTAGAGAGGAGGGAGACTTCACAGATACGCAGTATTTT.

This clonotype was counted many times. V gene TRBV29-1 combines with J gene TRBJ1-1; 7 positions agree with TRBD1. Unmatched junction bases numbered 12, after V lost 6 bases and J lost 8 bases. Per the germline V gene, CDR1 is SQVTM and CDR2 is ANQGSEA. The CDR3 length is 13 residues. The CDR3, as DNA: TGCAGCGTAAGGACGGGACAGCTACCCGAAGCTTTCTTT. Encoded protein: CSVRTGQLPEAFF.

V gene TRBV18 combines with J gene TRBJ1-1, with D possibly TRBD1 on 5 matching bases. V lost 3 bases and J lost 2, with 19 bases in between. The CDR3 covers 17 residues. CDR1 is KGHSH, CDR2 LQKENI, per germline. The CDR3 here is CASSPLPGWGGNTEAFF. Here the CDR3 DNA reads TGTGCCAGCTCACCGCTCCCCGGCTGGGGGGGAAACACTGAAGCTTTCTTT. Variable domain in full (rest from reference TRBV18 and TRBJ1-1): NAGVMQNPRHLVRRRGQEARLRCSPMKGHSHVYWYRQLPEEGLKFMVYLQKENIIDESGMPKERFSAEFPKEGPSILRIQQVVRGDSAAYFCASSPLPGWGGNTEAFFGQGTRLTVV.

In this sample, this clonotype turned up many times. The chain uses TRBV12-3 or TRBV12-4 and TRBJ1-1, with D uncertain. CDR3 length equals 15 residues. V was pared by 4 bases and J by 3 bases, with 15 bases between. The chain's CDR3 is CASSSRTGFHTEAFF. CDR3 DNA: TGTGCCAGCAGTTCACGGACGGGGTTCCACACTGAAGCTTTCTTT.

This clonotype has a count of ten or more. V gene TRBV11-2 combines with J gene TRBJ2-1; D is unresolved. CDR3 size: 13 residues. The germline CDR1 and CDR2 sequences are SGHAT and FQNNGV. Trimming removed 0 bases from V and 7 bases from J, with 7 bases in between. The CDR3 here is CASSLDRPNEQFF. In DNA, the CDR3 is TGTGCCAGCAGCTTAGACAGGCCAAATGAGCAGTTCTTC.

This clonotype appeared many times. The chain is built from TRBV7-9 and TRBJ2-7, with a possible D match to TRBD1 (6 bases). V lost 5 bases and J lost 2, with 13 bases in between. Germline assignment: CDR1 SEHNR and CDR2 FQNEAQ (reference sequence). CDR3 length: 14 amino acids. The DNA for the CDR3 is TGTGCCAGCAGCCCGGACAGACTGGCCTACGAGCAGTACTTC. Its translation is CASSPDRLAYEQYF. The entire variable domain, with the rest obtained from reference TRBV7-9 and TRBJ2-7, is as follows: DTGVSQNPRHKITKRGQNVTFRCDPISEHNRLYWYRQTLGQGPEFLTYFQNEAQLEKSRLLSDRFSAERPKGSFSTLEIQRTEQGDSAMYLCASSPDRLAYEQYFGPGTRLTVT.

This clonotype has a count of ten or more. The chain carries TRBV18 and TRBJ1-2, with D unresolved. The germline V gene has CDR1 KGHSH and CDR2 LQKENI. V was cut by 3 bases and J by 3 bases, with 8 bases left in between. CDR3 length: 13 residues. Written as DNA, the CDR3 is TGTGCCAGCTCACCGTCTCGAGACTATGGCTACACCTTC. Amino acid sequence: CASSPSRDYGYTF.

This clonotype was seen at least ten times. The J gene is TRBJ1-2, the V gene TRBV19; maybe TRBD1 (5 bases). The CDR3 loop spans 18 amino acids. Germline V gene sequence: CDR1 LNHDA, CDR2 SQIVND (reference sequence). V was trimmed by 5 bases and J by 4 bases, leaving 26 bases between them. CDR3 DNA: TGTGCCAGTAGTGGGGTAGGTTCCTCGGGACCGAAGTTCTATGGCTACACCTTC. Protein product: CASSGVGSSGPKFYGYTF.